This T cell receptor (beta chain) is drawn from a study of monozygotic twins with inflammatory bowel disease. TCRdb reanalyzed the 5' RACE reads and collapses them to one entry per CDR3 protein, without DNA. The sample has approximately 400,000 distinct CDR3 sequences. Germline V gives CDR1 DFQATT, CDR2 SNEGSKA (reference sequence). The CDR3 loop spans 15 amino acids. Total RNA was isolated from whole blood without T cell sorting. General study points: In these data, no single strong IBD-associated signal or clonotype received support.

With respect to this clonotype: Its antigen is not identified.

The rearrangement links TRBV20-1 to TRBJ1-5; with no DNA, the TCRdb D assignment of TRBD1 cannot be verified. The sequenced sample was blood. The receptor comes from a human donor with ulcerative colitis or Crohn's disease, or a healthy co-twin of an affected twin (not recorded which). This chain's CDR3 is CSARFGTDSNQPQHF.